This TCR beta chain was documented in a study of shared clonotypes between healthy human individuals. This clone was counted a single time. The assay used deep level. Clones were sequenced by immunoSEQ multiplex PCR, and TCRdb holds only the in-frame ones, with some missing. The sample includes 2 million to 2.5 million clones, 85% to 95% of them seen just once. V shed 1 base and J shed 10 bases, with 23 bases lying between them. This CDR3 has 17 amino acids. From germline, CDR1 is KGHSH and CDR2 LQKENI. Adult donors, all healthy and HIV-negative, had no recent acute infections or vaccinations. The chain employs TRBV18 and TRBJ2-1, with D possibly being TRBD1 (5 bases). What was sequenced was naive CD4+ T cells from PBMCs. The subset: CD45RA+ positively selected. This clonotype was obtained from a man in his late teens or twenties in good health. Some clones in this sample may be carry-over from other donors' samples. Here the CDR3 reads CASSPLLSGFGVEEQFF. CDR3 bases: TGTGCCAGCTCACCACTTTTATCAGGGTTTGGGGTGGAAGAGCAGTTCTTC.